The source of this TCR beta chain is a study of shared clonotypes between healthy human individuals. Across the study: CD4 naive and memory got three plates each, CD8 naive two, CD8 memory one.

Trimming took 1 base from V and 6 from J; bases not matched to a gene: 9. CDR3 length: 15 amino acids. Germline CDR1 and CDR2: SGHAT and FQNNGV. The method was immunoSEQ multiplex PCR; TCRdb's version includes in-frame clones alone and lacks a portion of them. The sample lists approximately 1.5 million clones, approximately 98.5% occurring once. This receptor was taken from a man aged 25 to 40 in good health. The specimen was naive CD4+ T cells sorted from blood. The sample's subset: CD45RA+ positively selected. The chain combines TRBV11-2 with TRBJ2-7; 7 nucleotides align to TRBD2. CDR3 nucleotides: TGTGCCAGCAGCTTAGTGGTGGGAGGGCCCTCCGAGCAGTACTTC. It translates to CASSLVVGGPSEQYF.